The T cell receptor (beta chain) under discussion was sequenced for a study of blood T cell repertoires in COVID-19 (dated by TCRdb to 2020 to 2022). At the level of the whole study: Samples covering the acute and convalescent phases of COVID-19 were provided by collaborators in the United States, Italy and Spain. Nearly every sample came with metadata listing a de-identified subject ID, COVID-19 status, age in years and sex. A freely available public database, intended as a resource for researchers studying the immune response to SARS-CoV-2, is where the repertoires were released. Samples were obtained from the ongoing ImmuneRACE study (first 160 participants) and from 1,200 or so subjects provided by 6 global collaborators. The material from the prospective study consisted of cDNA or gDNA derived from T cells, B-cell-depleted T cells, or PBMCs. The dataset comprised deeply sampled blood TCRbeta repertoires from subjects exposed to, actively infected with, or recovered from COVID-19. HLA class I and class II types, where available, came from metadata supplied by the sample provider rather than from assay-based typing.

TCRbeta CDR3 regions were amplified from genomic DNA by means of the immunoSEQ Assay, a bias-controlled multiplex PCR. The authors processed their data as follows. Within the assay, amplification of reference gene primers was used to estimate how many nucleated cells each sample contained. Sequence reads were collapsed and filtered to measure the absolute abundance of every unique TCRbeta CDR3 rearrangement. Productive Simpson clonality was computed per sample as the square root of Simpson's diversity index over productive rearrangements. Here the immuneACCESS table is served through TCRdb, limited to in-frame sequences with V and J called. Missing clones are a known gap in these copies; in checked studies unresolved V genes cover under half, and the rest lacks a known reason. V, J and clone size are those of that table, while D and trimming were read from the DNA. This sample is represented by 150,000 or so clones; more than 75% of them were singletons. In total, the top ten clones hold around 1.2% of the sample.

Concerning this clone itself: Its specific antigen is unknown. It has no much larger one-base neighbor in the sample; base qualities were not kept.

Participants in the prospective study were aged roughly 18 to 100 years, lived in 24 United States geographic areas, and enrolled through a virtual design. In the prospective study, participants were assigned to cohorts based on the clinical history participants reported in a screening survey and a study questionnaire. In the prospective study, mobile phlebotomists collected whole blood, serum and a nasopharyngeal or oropharyngeal swab from each participant. Over a roughly two-month period, participants in the prospective study had the option of providing additional blood draws and questionnaires. Blood samples from the prospective study were shipped frozen or at room temperature prior to DNA extraction. What the authors observed across the whole study: The amount of clinical and demographic metadata varied by source and participant and was provided uncurated.

The sample was PBMCs or T cells enriched from blood (not recorded which). The origin of this receptor is a human donor with acute COVID-19. The donor label of this sample is uncertain.

The nucleotides read TGTGCCAGCAGCCAATCAGGGGTTTGGAACACTGAAGCTTTCTTT. This is translated as CASSQSGVWNTEAFF. The rearranged chain carries TRBV7-2 and TRBJ1-1; a weak D assignment points to TRBD1 (6 bases agree). Relative to germline, V is 5 bases shorter and J is 1 base shorter, with 14 bases between their ends. Reading from cysteine to phenylalanine, the CDR3 counts 15 amino acids. The kept DNA is CDR3 alone, 45 bases in frame from the first base. The germline V gene supplies CDR1 SGHTA and CDR2 FQGNSA. With the portions outside the CDR3 filled from the reference TRBV7-2 and TRBJ1-1 genes, the complete variable region becomes GAGVSQSPSNKVTEKGKDVELRCDPISGHTALYWYRQSLGQGLEFLIYFQGNSAPDKSGLPSDRFSAERTGGSVSTLTIQRTQQEDSAVYLCASSQSGVWNTEAFFGQGTRLTVV.